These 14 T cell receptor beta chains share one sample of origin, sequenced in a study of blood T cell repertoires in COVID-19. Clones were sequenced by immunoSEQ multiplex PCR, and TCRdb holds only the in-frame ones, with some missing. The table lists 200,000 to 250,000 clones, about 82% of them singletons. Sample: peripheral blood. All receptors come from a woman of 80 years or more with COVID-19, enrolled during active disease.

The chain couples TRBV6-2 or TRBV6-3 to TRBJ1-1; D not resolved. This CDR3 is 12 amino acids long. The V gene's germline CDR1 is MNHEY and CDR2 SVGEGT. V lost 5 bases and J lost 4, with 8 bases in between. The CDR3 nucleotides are TGTGCCAGCAGTAGAACATCCACTGAAGCTTTCTTT. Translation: CASSRTSTEAFF.

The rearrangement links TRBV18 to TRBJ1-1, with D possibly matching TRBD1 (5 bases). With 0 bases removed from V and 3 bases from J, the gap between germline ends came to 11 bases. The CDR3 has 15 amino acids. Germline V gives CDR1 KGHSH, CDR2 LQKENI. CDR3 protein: CASSPPGQDYTEAFF. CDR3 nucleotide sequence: TGTGCCAGCTCACCACCGGGGCAGGATTACACTGAAGCTTTCTTT.

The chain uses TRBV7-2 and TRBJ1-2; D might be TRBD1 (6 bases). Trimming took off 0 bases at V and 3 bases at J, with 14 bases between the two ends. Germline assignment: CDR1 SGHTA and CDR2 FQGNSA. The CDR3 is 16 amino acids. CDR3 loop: CASSLAATGIDYGYTF. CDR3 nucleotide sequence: TGTGCCAGCAGCTTAGCGGCCACAGGGATTGACTATGGCTACACCTTC.

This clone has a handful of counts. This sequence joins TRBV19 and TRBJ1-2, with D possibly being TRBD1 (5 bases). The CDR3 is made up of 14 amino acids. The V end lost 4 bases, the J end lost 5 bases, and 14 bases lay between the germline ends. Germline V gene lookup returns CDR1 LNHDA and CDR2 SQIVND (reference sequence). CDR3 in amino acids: CASSTPGIDYGYTF. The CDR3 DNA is TGTGCCAGTAGTACGCCAGGGATAGATTATGGCTACACCTTC.

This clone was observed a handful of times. CDR3 bases: TGCGCCAGCAGCTCTGACAGGTCGGGGACTGAAGCTTTCTTT. It translates to CASSSDRSGTEAFF. This chain links TRBV5-1 with TRBJ1-1, with D possibly TRBD1 on 6 matching bases. The CDR3 consists of 14 residues. V shed 3 bases and J shed 5 bases, with 14 bases lying between them. CDR1 is SGHRS and CDR2 is YFSETQ in the germline V gene.

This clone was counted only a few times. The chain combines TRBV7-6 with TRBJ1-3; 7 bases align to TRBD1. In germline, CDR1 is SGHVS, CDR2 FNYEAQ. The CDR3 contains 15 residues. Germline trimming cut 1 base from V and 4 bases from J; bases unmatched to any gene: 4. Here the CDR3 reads CASSLEQGGGNTIYF. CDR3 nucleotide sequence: TGTGCCAGCAGCTTAGAGCAGGGGGGAGGAAACACCATATATTTT. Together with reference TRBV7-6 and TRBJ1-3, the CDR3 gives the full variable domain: GAGVSQSPRYKVTKRGQDVALRCDPISGHVSLYWYRQALGQGPEFLTYFNYEAQQDKSGLPNDRFSAERPEGSISTLTIQRTEQRDSAMYRCASSLEQGGGNTIYFGEGSWLTVV.

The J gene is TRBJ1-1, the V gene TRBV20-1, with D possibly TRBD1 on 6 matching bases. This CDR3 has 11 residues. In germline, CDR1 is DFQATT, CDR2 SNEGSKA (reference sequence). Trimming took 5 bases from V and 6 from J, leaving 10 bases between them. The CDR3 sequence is CSAPDSPEAFF. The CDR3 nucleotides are TGCAGTGCTCCGGACAGTCCTGAAGCTTTCTTT.

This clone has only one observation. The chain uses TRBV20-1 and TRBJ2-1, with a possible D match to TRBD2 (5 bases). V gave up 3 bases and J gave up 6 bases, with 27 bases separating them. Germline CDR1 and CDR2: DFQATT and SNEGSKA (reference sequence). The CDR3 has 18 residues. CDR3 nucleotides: TGCAGTGCTAGTGCCGGCGGGCATCCCGGCGTGGTGGGCAATGAGCAGTTCTTC. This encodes CSASAGGHPGVVGNEQFF.

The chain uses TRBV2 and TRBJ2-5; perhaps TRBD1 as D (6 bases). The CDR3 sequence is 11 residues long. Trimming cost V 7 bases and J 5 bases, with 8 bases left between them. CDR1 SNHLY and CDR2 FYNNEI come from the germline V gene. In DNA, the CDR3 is TGTGCCAGCAAGAGGGGGGAGACCCAGTACTTC. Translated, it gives CASKRGETQYF.

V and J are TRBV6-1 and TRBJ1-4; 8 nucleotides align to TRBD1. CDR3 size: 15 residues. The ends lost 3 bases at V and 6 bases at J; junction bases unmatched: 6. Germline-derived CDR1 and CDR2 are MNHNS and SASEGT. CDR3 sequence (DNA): TGTGCCAGCAGTGACCCACAGGGGGTCGATGAAAAACTGTTTTTT. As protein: CASSDPQGVDEKLFF.

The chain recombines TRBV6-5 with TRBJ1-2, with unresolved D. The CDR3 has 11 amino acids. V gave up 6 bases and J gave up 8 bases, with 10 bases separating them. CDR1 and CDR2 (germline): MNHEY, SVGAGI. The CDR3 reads CASRHALGYTF. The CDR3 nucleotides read TGTGCCAGCAGGCACGCGCTCGGCTACACCTTC.

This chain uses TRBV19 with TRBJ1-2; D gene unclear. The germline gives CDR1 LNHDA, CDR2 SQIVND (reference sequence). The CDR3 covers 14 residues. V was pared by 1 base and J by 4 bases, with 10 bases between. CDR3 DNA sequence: TGTGCCAGTAGTATAGGCGGCAGCGGCTATGGCTACACCTTC. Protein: CASSIGGSGYGYTF.

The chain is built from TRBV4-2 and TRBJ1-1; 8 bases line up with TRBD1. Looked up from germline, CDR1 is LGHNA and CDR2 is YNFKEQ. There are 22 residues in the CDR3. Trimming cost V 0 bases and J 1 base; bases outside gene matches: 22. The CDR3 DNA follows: TGTGCCAGCAGCCAAGATCATAGACAGGGGTTGGTCCGCCCTACAAAGAACACTGAAGCTTTCTTT. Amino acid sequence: CASSQDHRQGLVRPTKNTEAFF.

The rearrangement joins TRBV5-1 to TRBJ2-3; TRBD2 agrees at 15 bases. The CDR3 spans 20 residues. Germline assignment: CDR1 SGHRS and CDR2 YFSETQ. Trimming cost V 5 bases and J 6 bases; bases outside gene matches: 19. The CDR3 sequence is CASRAHGLAGGKLSTDTQYF. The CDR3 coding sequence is TGCGCCAGCAGGGCCCACGGACTAGCGGGGGGGAAATTATCCACGGATACGCAGTATTTT.